This T cell receptor (beta chain) stems from a study of follicular helper T cells after annual influenza vaccination. Study-wide points: Just about 9-21% of cells analyzed had recovered productive TCRB sequences. Successive annual vaccinations recalled a recurrent oligoclonal ICOS+CD38+ cTfh response with influenza-specific clonotypes. Day 7 ICOS+CD38+ clones were most often found later in ICOS-CD38- cTfh cells.

The time point: 2014-2015 season, pre-vaccination. This clone was found a few times. What it recognizes is unknown. The CDR3 has 14 residues. Trimming stripped 5 bases from V and 6 bases from J, with 15 bases between. The germline gives CDR1 SGHTA, CDR2 FQGNSA. Sequencing used immunoSEQ multiplex PCR; TCRdb keeps in-frame clones, though not all of them. The sample records roughly 8,300 clones, roughly 80% being singletons. This TCR was recovered from an adult who received the influenza vaccine. The sequencing used CXCR5+ CD38- circulating T follicular helper cells from blood, collected on the day of influenza vaccination. Subset reported: circulating Tfh, non-naive CD4+CXCR5+PD-1+ (ICOS+CD38+ or ICOS-CD38-). This rearrangement joins TRBV7-2 to TRBJ2-3, with D perhaps TRBD1 (7 bases). CDR3 DNA sequence: TGTGCCAGCAGCGGAGGGGGCACGGCGGATACGCAGTATTTT. Protein sequence: CASSGGGTADTQYF.